This is a list of T cell receptor beta chains from one sample in a study of blood T cell repertoires in COVID-19. Produced via immunoSEQ multiplex PCR; TCRdb's table is partial and in-frame only. The table has approximately 270,000 clones, approximately 88% seen once; the top ten hold approximately 2%. Sequenced sample: peripheral blood. These receptors came from a man aged 50-59 years with acute or convalescent COVID-19. Both conserved end residues are part of each CDR3. The D gene is left open where the match is weak.

d_gene	j_gene	v_gene	CDR3aa	CDR3nt
TRBD1	TRBJ2-7	TRBV15	CATSRDRGQYEQYF	TGTGCCACCAGCAGAGACAGGGGGCAGTACGAGCAGTACTTC
-	TRBJ2-5	TRBV5-4	CASSLAGGVETQYF	TGTGCCAGCAGCTTGGCCGGAGGGGTTGAGACCCAGTACTTC
-	TRBJ1-5	TRBV9	CASSSQMGADQPQHF	TGTGCCAGCAGCTCCCAGATGGGGGCTGATCAGCCCCAGCATTTT
-	TRBJ2-2	TRBV21-1	CAKKGHLNTGELFF	TGTGCCAAGAAGGGACACCTGAACACCGGGGAGCTGTTTTTT
TRBD1	TRBJ1-3	TRBV19	CASSPTPRDSSAGNTIYF	TGTGCCAGTAGTCCCACCCCGCGGGACAGCTCCGCCGGAAACACCATATATTTT
TRBD2	TRBJ2-5	TRBV5-1	CASSLGGLAGETQYF	TGCGCCAGCAGCTTGGGGGGACTAGCAGGGGAGACCCAGTACTTC
TRBD1	TRBJ1-5	TRBV30	CAWSVGTGHNQPQHF	TGTGCCTGGAGTGTTGGGACAGGACACAATCAGCCCCAGCATTTT
-	TRBJ2-7	TRBV3-1/TRBV3-2	CASSPGSYEQYF	TGTGCCAGCAGCCCCGGTTCCTACGAGCAGTACTTC
TRBD1	TRBJ1-6	TRBV7-9	CASSPGTGNYNSPLHF	TGTGCCAGCAGCCCGGGGACAGGGAACTATAATTCACCCCTCCACTTT
-	TRBJ2-7	TRBV5-1	CASSLDSPRQRYEQYF	TGCGCCAGCAGCTTGGATTCCCCCCGACAGCGCTACGAGCAGTACTTC
-	TRBJ2-7	TRBV5-6	CASSLGGTLYEQYF	TGTGCCAGCAGCTTGGGAGGGACTCTCTACGAGCAGTACTTC